The subject of this entry is one TCR beta chain. Its antigen is currently unknown. TCRdb re-called the 5' RACE reads with MiXCR, one entry per CDR3 protein. Of under 250,000 distinct CDR3 sequences in the sample, around 10% were seen once. The record originates from a study of identical twins. Points from the study as a whole: Out-of-frame beta sequences exhibited a weaker degree of excess twin sharing.

The clonotype was recovered from a woman younger than 35 in good health. Specimen: memory (CD45RO+) T cells sorted from blood.

The CDR3 DNA follows: TGTGCCAGCAGCGCAGACCAAGAGACCCAGTACTTC. Its protein is CASSADQETQYF. The genes are TRBV9 and TRBJ2-5; D remains ambiguous. The V gene's germline CDR1 is SGDLS and CDR2 YYNGEE. The CDR3 is 12 amino acids. The V and J ends lost 3 bases and 0 bases respectively, with 3 bases between them.